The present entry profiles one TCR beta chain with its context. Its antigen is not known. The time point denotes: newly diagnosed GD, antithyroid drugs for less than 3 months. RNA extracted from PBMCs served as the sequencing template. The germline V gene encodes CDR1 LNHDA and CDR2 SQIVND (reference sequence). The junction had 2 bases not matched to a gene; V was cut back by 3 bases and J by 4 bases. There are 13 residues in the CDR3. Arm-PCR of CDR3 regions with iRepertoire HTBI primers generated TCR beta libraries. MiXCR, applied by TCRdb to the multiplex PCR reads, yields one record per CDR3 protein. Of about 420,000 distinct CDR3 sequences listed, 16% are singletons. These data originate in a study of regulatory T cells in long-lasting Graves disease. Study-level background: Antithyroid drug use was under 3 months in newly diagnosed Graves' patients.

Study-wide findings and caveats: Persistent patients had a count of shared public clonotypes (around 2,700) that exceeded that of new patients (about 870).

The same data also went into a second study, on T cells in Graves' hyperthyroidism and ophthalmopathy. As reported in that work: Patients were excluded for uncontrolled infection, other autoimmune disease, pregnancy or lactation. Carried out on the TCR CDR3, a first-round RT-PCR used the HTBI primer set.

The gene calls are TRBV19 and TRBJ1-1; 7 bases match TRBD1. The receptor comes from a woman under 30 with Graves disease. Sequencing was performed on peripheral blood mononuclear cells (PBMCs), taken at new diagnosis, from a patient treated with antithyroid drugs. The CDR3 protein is CASSIKGATEAFF. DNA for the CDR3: TGTGCCAGTAGTATCAAGGGGGCCACTGAAGCTTTCTTT.